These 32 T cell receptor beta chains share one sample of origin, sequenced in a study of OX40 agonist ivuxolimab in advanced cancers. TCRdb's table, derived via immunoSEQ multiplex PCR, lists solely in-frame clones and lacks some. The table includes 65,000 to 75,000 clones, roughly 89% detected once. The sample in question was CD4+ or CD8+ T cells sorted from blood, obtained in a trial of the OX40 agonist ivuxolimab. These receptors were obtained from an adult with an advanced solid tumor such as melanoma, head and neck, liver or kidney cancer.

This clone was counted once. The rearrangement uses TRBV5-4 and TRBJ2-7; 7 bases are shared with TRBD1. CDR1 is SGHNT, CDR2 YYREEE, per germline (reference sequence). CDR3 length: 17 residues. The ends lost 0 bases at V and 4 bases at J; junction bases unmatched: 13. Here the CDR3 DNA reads TGTGCCAGCAGCTTGGCTCCACAGGGGAAGGCCCCTTACGAGCAGTACTTC. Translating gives CASSLAPQGKAPYEQYF.

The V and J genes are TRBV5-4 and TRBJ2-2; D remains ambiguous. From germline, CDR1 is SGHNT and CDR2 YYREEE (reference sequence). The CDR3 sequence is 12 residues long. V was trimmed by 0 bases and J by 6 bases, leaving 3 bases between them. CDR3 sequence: CASSLASGELFF. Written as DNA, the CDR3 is TGTGCCAGCAGCTTGGCCTCCGGGGAGCTGTTTTTT.

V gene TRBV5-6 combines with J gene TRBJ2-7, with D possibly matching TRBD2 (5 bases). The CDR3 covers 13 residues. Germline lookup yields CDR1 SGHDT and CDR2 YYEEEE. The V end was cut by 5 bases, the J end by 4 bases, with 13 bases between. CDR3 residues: CASRTIGEYEQYF. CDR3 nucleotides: TGTGCCAGCAGGACGATCGGGGAGTACGAGCAGTACTTC.

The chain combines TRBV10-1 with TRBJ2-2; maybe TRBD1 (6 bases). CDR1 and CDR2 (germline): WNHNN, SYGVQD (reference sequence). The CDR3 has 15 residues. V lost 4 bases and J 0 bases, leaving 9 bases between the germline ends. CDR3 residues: CASSGKGANTGELFF. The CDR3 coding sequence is TGCGCCAGCAGTGGGAAGGGGGCGAACACCGGGGAGCTGTTTTTT.

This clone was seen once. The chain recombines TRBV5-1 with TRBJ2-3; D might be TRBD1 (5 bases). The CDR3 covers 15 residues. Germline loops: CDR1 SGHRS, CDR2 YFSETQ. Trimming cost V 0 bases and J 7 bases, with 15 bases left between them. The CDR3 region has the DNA TGCGCCAGCAGCTTGGGGGGCTCGGGCACGTATACGCAGTATTTT. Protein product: CASSLGGSGTYTQYF.

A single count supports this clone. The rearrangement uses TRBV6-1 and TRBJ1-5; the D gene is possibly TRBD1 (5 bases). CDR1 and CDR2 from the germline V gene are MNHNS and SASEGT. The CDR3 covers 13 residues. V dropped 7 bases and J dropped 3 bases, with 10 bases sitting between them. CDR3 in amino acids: CASKDTPNQPQHF. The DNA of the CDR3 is TGTGCCAGCAAGGACACACCCAATCAGCCCCAGCATTTT.

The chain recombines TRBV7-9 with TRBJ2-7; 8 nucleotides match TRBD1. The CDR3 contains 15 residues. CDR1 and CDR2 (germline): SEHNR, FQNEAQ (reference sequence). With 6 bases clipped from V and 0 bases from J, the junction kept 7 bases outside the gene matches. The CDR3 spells CASRSGTGGSYEQYF. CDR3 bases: TGTGCCAGCAGATCCGGGACAGGCGGCTCCTACGAGCAGTACTTC.

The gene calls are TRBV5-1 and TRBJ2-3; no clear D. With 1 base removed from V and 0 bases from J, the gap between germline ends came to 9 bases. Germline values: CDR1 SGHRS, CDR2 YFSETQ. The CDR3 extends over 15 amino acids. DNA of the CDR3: TGCGCCAGCAGCTTGCAGACAACTAGCACAGATACGCAGTATTTT. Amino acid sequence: CASSLQTTSTDTQYF.

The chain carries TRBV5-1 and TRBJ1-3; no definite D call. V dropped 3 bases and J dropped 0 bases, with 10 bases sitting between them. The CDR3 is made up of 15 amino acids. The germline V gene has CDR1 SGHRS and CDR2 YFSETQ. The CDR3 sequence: CASSYNEGSGNTIYF. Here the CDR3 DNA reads TGCGCCAGCAGCTACAACGAGGGCTCTGGAAACACCATATATTTT.

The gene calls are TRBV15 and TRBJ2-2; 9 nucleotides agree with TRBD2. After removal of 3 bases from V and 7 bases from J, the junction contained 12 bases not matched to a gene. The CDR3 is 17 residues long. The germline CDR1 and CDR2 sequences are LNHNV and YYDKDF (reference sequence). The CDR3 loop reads CATSSRFGGGAVGELFF. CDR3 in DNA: TGTGCCACCAGCAGCCGTTTTGGCGGGGGGGCCGTCGGGGAGCTGTTTTTT.

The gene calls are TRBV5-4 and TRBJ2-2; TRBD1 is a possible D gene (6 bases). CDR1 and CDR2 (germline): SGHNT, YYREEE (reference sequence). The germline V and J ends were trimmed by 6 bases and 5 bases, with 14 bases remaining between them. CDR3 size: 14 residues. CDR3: CASKAGVGTGELFF. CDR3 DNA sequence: TGTGCCAGCAAGGCAGGGGTAGGAACCGGGGAGCTGTTTTTT.

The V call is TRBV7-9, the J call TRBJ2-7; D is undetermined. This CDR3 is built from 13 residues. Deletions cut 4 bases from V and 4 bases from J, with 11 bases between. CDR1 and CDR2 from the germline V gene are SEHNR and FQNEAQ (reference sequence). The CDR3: CASSSPPPYEQYF. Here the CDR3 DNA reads TGTGCCAGCAGCTCACCACCTCCATACGAGCAGTACTTC.

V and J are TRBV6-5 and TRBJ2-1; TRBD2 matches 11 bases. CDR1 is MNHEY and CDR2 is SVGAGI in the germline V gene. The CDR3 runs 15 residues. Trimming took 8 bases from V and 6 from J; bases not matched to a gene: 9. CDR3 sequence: CASGDFGLAGNEQFF. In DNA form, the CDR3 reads TGTGCCAGCGGGGATTTTGGACTAGCGGGCAATGAGCAGTTCTTC.

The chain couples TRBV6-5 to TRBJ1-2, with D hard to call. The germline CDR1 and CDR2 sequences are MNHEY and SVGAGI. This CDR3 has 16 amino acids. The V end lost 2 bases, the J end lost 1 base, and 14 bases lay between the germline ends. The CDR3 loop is CASSYGQTLFNYGYTF. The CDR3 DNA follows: TGTGCCAGCAGTTACGGCCAGACACTTTTTAACTATGGCTACACCTTC.

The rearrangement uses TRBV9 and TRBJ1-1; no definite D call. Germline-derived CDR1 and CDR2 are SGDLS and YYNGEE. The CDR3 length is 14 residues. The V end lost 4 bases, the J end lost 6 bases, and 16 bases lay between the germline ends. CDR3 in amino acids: CASSIKPGTAEAFF. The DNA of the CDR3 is TGTGCCAGCAGCATAAAACCCGGAACGGCTGAAGCTTTCTTT.

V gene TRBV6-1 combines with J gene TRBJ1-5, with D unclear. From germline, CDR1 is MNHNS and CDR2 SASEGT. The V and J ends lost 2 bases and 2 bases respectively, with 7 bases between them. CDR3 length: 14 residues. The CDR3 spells CASSESGGNQPQHF. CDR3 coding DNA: TGTGCCAGCAGTGAAAGTGGGGGCAATCAGCCCCAGCATTTT.

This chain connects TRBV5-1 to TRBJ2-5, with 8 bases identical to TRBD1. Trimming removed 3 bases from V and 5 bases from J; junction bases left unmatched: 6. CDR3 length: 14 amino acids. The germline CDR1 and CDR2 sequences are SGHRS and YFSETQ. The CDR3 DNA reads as TGCGCCAGCAGCTCCGGACAGGGACCGGAGACCCAGTACTTC. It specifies CASSSGQGPETQYF.

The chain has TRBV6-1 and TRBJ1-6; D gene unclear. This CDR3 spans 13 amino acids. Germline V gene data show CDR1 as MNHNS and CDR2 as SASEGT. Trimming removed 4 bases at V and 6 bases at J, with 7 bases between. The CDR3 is CASSVSGNSPLHF. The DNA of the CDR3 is TGTGCCAGCAGTGTATCGGGTAATTCACCCCTCCACTTT.

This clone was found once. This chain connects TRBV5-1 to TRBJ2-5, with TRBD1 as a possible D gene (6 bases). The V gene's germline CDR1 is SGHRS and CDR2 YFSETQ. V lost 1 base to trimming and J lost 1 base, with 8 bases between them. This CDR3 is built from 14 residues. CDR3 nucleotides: TGCGCCAGCAGCTTGACAGGGAGCCAAGAGACCCAGTACTTC. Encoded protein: CASSLTGSQETQYF.

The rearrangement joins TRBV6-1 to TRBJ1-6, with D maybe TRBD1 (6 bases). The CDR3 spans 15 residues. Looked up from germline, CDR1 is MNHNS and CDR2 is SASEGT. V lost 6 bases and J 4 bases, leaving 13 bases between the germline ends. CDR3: CASRPGQHYNSPLHF. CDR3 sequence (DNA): TGTGCCAGCAGACCCGGACAGCATTATAATTCACCCCTCCACTTT.

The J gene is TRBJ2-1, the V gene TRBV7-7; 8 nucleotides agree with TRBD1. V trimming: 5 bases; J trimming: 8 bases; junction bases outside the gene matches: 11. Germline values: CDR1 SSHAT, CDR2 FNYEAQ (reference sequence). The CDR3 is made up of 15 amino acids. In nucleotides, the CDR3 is TGTGCCAGCAGCCGACGCCAGGGGGCTTATGATGAGCAGTTCTTC. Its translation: CASSRRQGAYDEQFF. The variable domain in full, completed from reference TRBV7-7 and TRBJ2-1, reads GAGVSQSPRYKVTKRGQDVTLRCDPISSHATLYWYQQALGQGPEFLTYFNYEAQPDKSGLPSDRFSAERPEGSISTLTIQRTEQRDSAMYRCASSRRQGAYDEQFFGPGTRLTVL.

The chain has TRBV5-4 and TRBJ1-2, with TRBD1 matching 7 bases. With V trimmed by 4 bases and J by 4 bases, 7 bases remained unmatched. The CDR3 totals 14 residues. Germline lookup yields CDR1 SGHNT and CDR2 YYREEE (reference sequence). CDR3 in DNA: TGTGCCAGCAGCCAGGGGGATCCCCCCTATGGCTACACCTTC. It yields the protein CASSQGDPPYGYTF.

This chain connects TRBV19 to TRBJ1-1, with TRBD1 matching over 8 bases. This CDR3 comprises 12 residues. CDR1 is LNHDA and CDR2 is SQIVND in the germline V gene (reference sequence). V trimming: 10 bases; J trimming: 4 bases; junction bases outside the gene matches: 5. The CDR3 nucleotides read TGTGCCACTCAAGGACAGGGCACTGAAGCTTTCTTT. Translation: CATQGQGTEAFF.

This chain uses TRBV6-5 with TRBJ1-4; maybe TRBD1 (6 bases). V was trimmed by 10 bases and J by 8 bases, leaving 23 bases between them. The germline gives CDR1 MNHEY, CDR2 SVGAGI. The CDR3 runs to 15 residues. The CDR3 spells CATGLEGGAVEKLFF. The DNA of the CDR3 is TGTGCCACAGGGCTGGAGGGGGGAGCGGTGGAAAAACTGTTTTTT.

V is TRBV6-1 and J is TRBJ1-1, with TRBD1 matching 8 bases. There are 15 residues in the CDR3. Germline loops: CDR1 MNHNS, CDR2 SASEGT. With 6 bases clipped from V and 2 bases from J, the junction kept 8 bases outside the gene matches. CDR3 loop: CASSRDRNINTEAFF. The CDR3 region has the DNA TGTGCCAGCAGCCGGGACAGGAACATAAACACTGAAGCTTTCTTT.

The CDR3: CASSLGDGGPYEQYF. As DNA, the CDR3 is TGTGCCAGCAGCTTAGGGGACGGGGGGCCCTACGAGCAGTACTTC. The chain carries TRBV7-2 and TRBJ2-7, with D perhaps matching TRBD2 (7 bases). This CDR3 is built from 15 residues. V was trimmed by 1 base and J by 2 bases, leaving 12 bases between them. Germline V gene data show CDR1 as SGHTA and CDR2 as FQGNSA.

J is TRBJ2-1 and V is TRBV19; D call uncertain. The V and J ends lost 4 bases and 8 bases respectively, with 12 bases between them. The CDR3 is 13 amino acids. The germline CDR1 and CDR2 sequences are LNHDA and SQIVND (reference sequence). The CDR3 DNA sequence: TGTGCCAGTAGTAAGCCCTATTGGGATGAGCAGTTCTTC. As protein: CASSKPYWDEQFF. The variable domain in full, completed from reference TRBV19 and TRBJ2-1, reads DGGITQSPKYLFRKEGQNVTLSCEQNLNHDAMYWYRQDPGQGLRLIYYSQIVNDFQKGDIAEGYSVSREKKESFPLTVTSAQKNPTAFYLCASSKPYWDEQFFGPGTRLTVL.

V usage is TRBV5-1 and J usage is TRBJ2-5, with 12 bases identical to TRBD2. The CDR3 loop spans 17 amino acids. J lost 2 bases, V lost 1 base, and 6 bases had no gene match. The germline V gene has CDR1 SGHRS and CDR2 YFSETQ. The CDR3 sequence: CASSLLGLAGGQETQYF. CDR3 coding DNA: TGCGCCAGCAGCTTGTTAGGCCTAGCGGGGGGGCAAGAGACCCAGTACTTC.

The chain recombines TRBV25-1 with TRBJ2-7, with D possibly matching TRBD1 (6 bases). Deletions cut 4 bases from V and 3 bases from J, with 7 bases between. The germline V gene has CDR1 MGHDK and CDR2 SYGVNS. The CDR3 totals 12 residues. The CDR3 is CASSGQVYEQYF. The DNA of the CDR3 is TGTGCCAGCAGTGGACAGGTCTACGAGCAGTACTTC.

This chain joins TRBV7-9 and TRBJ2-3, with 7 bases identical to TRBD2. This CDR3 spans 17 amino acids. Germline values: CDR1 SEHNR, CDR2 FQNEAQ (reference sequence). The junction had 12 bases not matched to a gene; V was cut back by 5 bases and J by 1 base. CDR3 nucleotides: TGTGCCAGCAGCGGCGGACTAGAGACAATAGGCACAGATACGCAGTATTTT. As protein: CASSGGLETIGTDTQYF.

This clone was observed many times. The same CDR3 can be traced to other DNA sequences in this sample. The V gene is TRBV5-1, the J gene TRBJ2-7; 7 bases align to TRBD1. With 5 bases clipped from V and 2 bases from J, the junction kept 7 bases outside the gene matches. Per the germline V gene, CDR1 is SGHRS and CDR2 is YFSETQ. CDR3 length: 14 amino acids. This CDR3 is CASSLTGTAYEQYF. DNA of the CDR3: TGCGCCAGCAGTCTGACAGGGACCGCCTACGAGCAGTACTTC.

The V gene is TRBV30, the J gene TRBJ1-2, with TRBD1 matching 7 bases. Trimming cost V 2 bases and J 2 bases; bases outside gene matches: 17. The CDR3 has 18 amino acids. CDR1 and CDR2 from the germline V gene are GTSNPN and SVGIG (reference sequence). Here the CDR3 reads CAWSRTGTAIFSNYGYTF. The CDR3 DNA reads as TGTGCCTGGAGTCGCACCGGGACAGCTATTTTTTCGAACTATGGCTACACCTTC.